These T cell receptor beta chains were read from a single sample in a study of T cell repertoires in cytomegalovirus infection. MiXCR, run by TCRdb on the reads, gives a single entry per CDR3 protein. This sample yields some 180,000 distinct CDR3 sequences, of which approximately 9.7% are seen a single time; about 4.6% belongs to the top ten. Source material: PBMCs. These TCRs come from a human donor in good health (CMV status not recorded). Some clones in this sample may be carry-over from other donors' samples. Both conserved end residues are part of each CDR3. The order of the fields is V gene, D gene, J gene, clone size, CDR3 protein, CDR3 DNA. D genes are given only for firm matches. Clone size is not always given. Where it is, it says once, few, many or a class for expanded clones.

TRBV4-3	NA	TRBJ2-3	NA	CASSQQDSETDTQYF	TGCGCCAGCAGCCAACAGGACAGCGAAACAGATACGCAGTATTTT
TRBV7-2	TRBD2	TRBJ2-1	few	CASSLVFSGSSYNEQFF	TGTGCCAGCAGCTTAGTCTTTAGCGGGAGCTCCTACAATGAGCAGTTCTTC
TRBV2	NA	TRBJ1-1	many	CASSEAALNTEAFF	TGTGCCAGCAGTGAGGCAGCCCTGAACACTGAAGCTTTCTTT
TRBV5-5	NA	TRBJ1-3	NA	CASRLDFSYLSGNTIYF	TGTGCCAGCAGACTGGATTTCAGCTACCTCTCTGGAAACACCATATATTTT
TRBV7-4	NA	TRBJ2-5	NA	CASSFGEGSKDQYF	TGTGCCAGCAGCTTCGGGGAAGGGAGCAAGGACCAGTACTTC
TRBV5-1	TRBD1	TRBJ2-6	many	CASSYVPGQGSLGANVLTF	TGCGCCAGCAGCTACGTACCGGGACAGGGGTCTCTGGGGGCCAACGTCCTGACTTTC
TRBV10-3	NA	TRBJ2-2	NA	CAISSGGTKNTGELFF	TGTGCCATCAGTTCCGGCGGGACAAAAAACACCGGGGAGCTGTTTTTT
TRBV12-3/TRBV12-4	NA	TRBJ2-2	few	CASSQEVIGELFF	TGTGCCAGCAGCCAAGAGGTGATCGGGGAGCTGTTTTTT
TRBV30	NA	TRBJ2-3	few	CAWSVLMDTQYF	TGTGCCTGGAGTGTTCTCATGGATACGCAGTATTTT
TRBV12-3/TRBV12-4	NA	TRBJ1-1	few	CASAPLAAVNTEAFF	TGTGCCAGCGCCCCCCTGGCCGCTGTGAACACTGAAGCTTTCTTT
TRBV12-3/TRBV12-4	TRBD1	TRBJ1-1	many	CASSPPGTVNTEAFF	TGTGCCAGCAGCCCTCCTGGGACAGTGAACACTGAAGCTTTCTTT
TRBV28	TRBD1	TRBJ1-5	many	CASSFDRANRNQPQHF	TGTGCCAGCAGTTTTGACAGGGCGAACCGCAATCAGCCCCAGCATTTT
TRBV23-1	TRBD1	TRBJ2-7	many	CASSLADRGPEQYF	TGCGCCAGCAGTCTGGCGGACAGGGGGCCCGAGCAGTACTTC
TRBV7-9	TRBD2	TRBJ2-5	many	CASSIIFTTSIYQETQYF	TGTGCCAGCAGCATAATCTTTACGACTAGCATATACCAAGAGACCCAGTACTTC
TRBV7-2	TRBD2	TRBJ2-7	many	CASSFWTSGTYEQYF	TGTGCCAGCAGCTTCTGGACTAGCGGGACATACGAGCAGTACTTC
TRBV20-1	NA	TRBJ1-3	NA	CSAREGISIRNTIYF	TGCAGTGCTAGGGAAGGGATTTCGATTAGAAACACCATATATTTT
TRBV6-2/TRBV6-3	NA	TRBJ1-6	many	CASRPGSSALHF	TGTGCCAGCAGGCCCGGATCTTCGGCCCTCCACTTT
TRBV7-2	TRBD1	TRBJ2-7	many	CASSLGQGGVYEQYF	TGTGCCAGCAGCCTGGGACAGGGGGGCGTCTACGAGCAGTACTTC
TRBV12-3/TRBV12-4	NA	TRBJ1-5	few	CASSLRKLDQPQHF	TGTGCCAGCAGTTTAAGGAAATTGGATCAGCCCCAGCATTTT
TRBV7-4	NA	TRBJ1-4	NA	CASSLGEKRFF	TGTGCCAGCAGCTTGGGTGAAAAACGTTTTTTT
TRBV12-5	TRBD1	TRBJ1-5	many	CASWDDRDGNQPQHF	TGTGCTAGTTGGGACGACAGGGACGGCAATCAGCCCCAGCATTTT
TRBV6-5	NA	TRBJ1-2	few	CASSQLRETANYGYTF	TGTGCCAGCAGTCAACTCAGGGAAACAGCTAACTATGGCTACACCTTC
TRBV4-2	TRBD2	TRBJ2-3	few	CASSQEASGSADTQYF	TGTGCCAGCAGCCAAGAGGCTAGCGGGAGTGCAGATACGCAGTATTTT
TRBV24-1	NA	TRBJ2-1	NA	CATSDDRATGHNEQFF	TGTGCCACCAGTGACGATAGGGCGACGGGACACAATGAGCAGTTCTTC
TRBV13	NA	TRBJ2-7	many	CASSSTGLSYEQYF	TGTGCCAGCAGCTCCACCGGTCTCTCCTACGAGCAGTACTTC
TRBV11-2	NA	TRBJ1-2	many	CASSLPNYGYTF	TGTGCCAGCAGCCTCCCCAACTATGGCTACACCTTC
TRBV14	NA	TRBJ1-2	NA	CASSQVGRYYGYTF	TGTGCCAGCAGCCAAGTAGGACGCTACTATGGCTACACCTTC
TRBV7-2	NA	TRBJ2-1	many	CASSLAFGNEQFF	TGTGCCAGCAGCTTAGCCTTTGGGAATGAGCAGTTCTTC
TRBV2	TRBD2	TRBJ2-7	NA	CASSVFSREGLGYEQYF	TGTGCCAGCAGTGTTTTTTCCCGGGAGGGCCTAGGTTACGAGCAGTACTTC
TRBV28	TRBD1	TRBJ1-5	NA	CASSSTGGDNQPQHF	TGTGCCAGCAGCTCCACAGGGGGGGACAATCAGCCCCAGCATTTT
TRBV5-4	NA	TRBJ2-3	many	CASSLPADTQYF	TGTGCCAGCAGCCTCCCCGCGGATACGCAGTATTTT
TRBV7-9	NA	TRBJ2-7	many	CASSLEMSRQYF	TGTGCCAGCAGCTTAGAGATGTCGAGGCAGTACTTC
TRBV7-2	TRBD1	TRBJ2-3	many	CASSTWDRTYTDTQYF	TGTGCCAGCAGCACTTGGGACAGAACATACACAGATACGCAGTATTTT
TRBV29-1	TRBD2	TRBJ2-5	NA	CSTGLAGETQYF	TGCAGCACGGGACTAGCGGGAGAGACCCAGTACTTC
TRBV7-2	NA	TRBJ2-5	many	CASSLQAGGETQYF	TGTGCCAGCAGCCTCCAAGCCGGAGGGGAGACCCAGTACTTC
TRBV11-1	TRBD2	TRBJ2-7	NA	CASSLGTPGGEQYF	TGTGCCAGCAGCTTAGGGACGCCGGGGGGAGAGCAGTACTTC
TRBV7-2	TRBD1	TRBJ1-1	many	CASRGQGLSNTEAFF	TGTGCCAGCAGAGGACAGGGGCTGTCGAACACTGAAGCTTTCTTT
TRBV6-2/TRBV6-3	NA	TRBJ1-2	many	CASSPTGFNGQLDYGYTF	TGTGCCAGCAGTCCCACAGGTTTCAATGGACAGCTCGACTATGGCTACACCTTC
TRBV28	NA	TRBJ2-5	few	CASSLYTGEETQYF	TGTGCCAGCAGTTTATACACAGGAGAAGAGACCCAGTACTTC
TRBV20-1	NA	TRBJ1-1	few	CSEVAEGTNTEAFF	TGCAGTGAGGTTGCTGAGGGGACGAACACTGAAGCTTTCTTT
TRBV29-1	NA	TRBJ1-2	few	CSVVPPEANYGYTF	TGCAGCGTTGTACCCCCAGAAGCTAACTATGGCTACACCTTC
TRBV30	TRBD1	TRBJ1-6	few	CAWSLDRGNSPLHF	TGTGCCTGGAGTCTCGACAGGGGTAATTCACCCCTCCACTTT
TRBV7-8	NA	TRBJ2-7	many	CASSLEGFTQYF	TGTGCCAGCAGCTTAGAGGGCTTTACACAGTACTTC
TRBV11-2	NA	TRBJ2-1	many	CASSLGGNWLGEQFF	TGTGCCAGCAGCTTAGGTGGGAATTGGTTGGGTGAGCAGTTCTTC
TRBV7-8	NA	TRBJ2-6	many	CASSLLDSGANVLTF	TGTGCCAGCAGCTTATTAGATTCTGGGGCCAACGTCCTGACTTTC
TRBV29-1	TRBD1	TRBJ2-3	few	CSVDVKTGGPFGTDTQYF	TGCAGCGTTGACGTGAAGACAGGGGGCCCCTTCGGAACAGATACGCAGTATTTT
TRBV10-3	NA	TRBJ1-1	NA	CAANSVGRATEAFF	TGTGCCGCCAACTCGGTGGGAAGGGCCACTGAAGCTTTCTTT
TRBV7-3	TRBD2	TRBJ2-2	NA	CASSLTSGSGGELFF	TGTGCCAGCAGCTTAACTAGCGGGAGCGGCGGGGAGCTGTTTTTT
TRBV19	TRBD2	TRBJ2-1	NA	CASSIRLAGYNEQFF	TGTGCCAGTAGTATTAGGCTAGCGGGGTACAATGAGCAGTTCTTC
TRBV28	NA	TRBJ2-3	NA	CASSAPGPGLTDTQYF	TGTGCCAGCTCCGCACCGGGGCCCGGACTCACAGATACGCAGTATTTT
TRBV7-2	NA	TRBJ2-3	many	CASAWGTDTQYF	TGTGCCAGCGCGTGGGGCACAGATACGCAGTATTTT
TRBV4-3	TRBD1	TRBJ1-1	NA	CASSQLTGDTEAFF	TGCGCCAGCAGCCAACTTACAGGGGACACTGAAGCTTTCTTT
TRBV20-1	TRBD1	TRBJ1-1	many	CSARTGNTEAFF	TGCAGTGCCCGGACAGGGAACACTGAAGCTTTCTTT
TRBV25-1	TRBD1	TRBJ1-1	many	CASTTGGRTEAFF	TGTGCCAGCACCACAGGGGGCCGGACTGAAGCTTTCTTT